These 15 T cell receptor beta chains were all obtained from the same sample, sequenced in a study of blood T cell repertoires in COVID-19. Assay: immunoSEQ multiplex PCR; the TCRdb copy retains only in-frame clones and omits some. This sample carries 200,000 to 250,000 clones, 82% of them seen once, and the ten largest clones take under 8.5%. The specimen sequenced was peripheral blood. Receptor source: an elderly woman with COVID-19, enrolled during active disease.

The genes are TRBV2 and TRBJ1-6, with D perhaps TRBD1 (6 bases). The CDR3 spans 17 residues. In germline, CDR1 is SNHLY, CDR2 FYNNEI. Trimming removed 3 bases at V and 8 bases at J, with 20 bases between. CDR3 region: CASSELGSDSFYSPLHF. DNA for the CDR3: TGTGCCAGCAGTGAGTTGGGGTCGGACAGTTTCTATTCACCCCTCCACTTT. The full variable domain, in which reference TRBV2 and TRBJ1-6 provide the parts outside the CDR3, is EPEVTQTPSHQVTQMGQEVILRCVPISNHLYFYWYRQILGQKVEFLVSFYNNEISEKSEIFDDQFSVERPDGSNFTLKIRSTKLEDSAMYFCASSELGSDSFYSPLHFGNGTRLTVT.

This chain joins TRBV30 and TRBJ2-2; TRBD1 matches 7 bases. The CDR3 totals 13 residues. V trimming: 5 bases; J trimming: 7 bases; junction bases outside the gene matches: 7. Germline V gene sequence: CDR1 GTSNPN, CDR2 SVGIG (reference sequence). The CDR3 spells CAWGLQGIGELFF. The CDR3 nucleotides read TGTGCCTGGGGCTTACAGGGGATCGGGGAGCTGTTTTTT.

This sequence joins TRBV28 and TRBJ2-1; D is possibly TRBD1 (6 bases). V shed 6 bases and J shed 9 bases, with 18 bases lying between them. This CDR3 is 14 amino acids long. Per the germline V gene, CDR1 is MDHEN and CDR2 is SYDVKM. CDR3 nucleotides: TGTGCCAGCAGGAAGTCAGGGGTAGTCGGTGAGCAGTTCTTC. Translating gives CASRKSGVVGEQFF. The entire variable domain, with the rest obtained from reference TRBV28 and TRBJ2-1, is as follows: DVKVTQSSRYLVKRTGEKVFLECVQDMDHENMFWYRQDPGLGLRLIYFSYDVKMKEKGDIPEGYSVSREKKERFSLILESASTNQTSMYLCASRKSGVVGEQFFGPGTRLTVL.

CDR3 protein: CASSPRGGGASSQPQHF. CDR3 DNA sequence: TGTGCCAGCTCCCCCAGAGGAGGGGGCGCTTCCTCTCAGCCCCAGCATTTT. This sequence joins TRBV27 and TRBJ1-5; 7 bases align to TRBD1. This CDR3 has 17 residues. The V gene's germline CDR1 is MNHEY and CDR2 SMNVEV (reference sequence). With V trimmed by 8 bases and J by 6 bases, 19 bases remained unmatched.

The genes are TRBV7-3 and TRBJ2-2; 10 nucleotides align to TRBD2. Germline CDR1 reads SGHTA; CDR2 reads FQGTGA. The CDR3 sequence is 16 residues long. The trim removed 2 bases at V and 7 bases at J, leaving 7 bases unmatched. The chain's CDR3 is CASSLYSGRLGGELFF. The CDR3, as DNA: TGTGCCAGCAGCTTATATAGCGGGAGGCTAGGCGGGGAGCTGTTTTTT. Full variable domain (missing parts from reference TRBV7-3 and TRBJ2-2): GAGVSQTPSNKVTEKGKYVELRCDPISGHTALYWYRQSLGQGPEFLIYFQGTGAADDSGLPNDRFFAVRPEGSVSTLKIQRTERGDSAVYLCASSLYSGRLGGELFFGEGSRLTVL.

Note on this clone: Other DNA sequences of this sample code for an identical CDR3. V gene TRBV3-1 (or the pseudogene TRBV3-2) combines with J gene TRBJ1-3; no clear D gene. The length of the CDR3 is 13 residues. CDR1 is LGHDT, CDR2 YNNKEL, per germline (reference sequence). Trimming removed 6 bases from V and 3 bases from J, with 9 bases in between. The CDR3 DNA sequence: TGTGCCAGCAGTCCCTCCGGTGGAAACACCATATATTTT. Translated, it gives CASSPSGGNTIYF.

This sequence joins TRBV18 and TRBJ2-6; 7 bases fit TRBD1. After removal of 5 bases from V and 0 bases from J, the junction contained 7 bases not matched to a gene. From germline, CDR1 is KGHSH and CDR2 LQKENI. The CDR3 totals 17 residues. The CDR3 loop is CASSLQGPSSGANVLTF. As DNA, the CDR3 is TGTGCCAGCTCATTACAGGGGCCCAGCTCTGGGGCCAACGTCCTGACTTTC.

The chain has TRBV6-2 or TRBV6-3 and TRBJ2-7; D is ambiguous. Germline assignment: CDR1 MNHEY and CDR2 SVGEGT. The length of the CDR3 is 16 residues. V was shortened by 6 bases and J by 1 base, with 19 bases between the two germline ends. The CDR3 protein is CASSSLRSAVSYEQYF. The DNA for the CDR3 is TGTGCCAGCAGCTCCCTTCGCTCCGCAGTGTCCTACGAGCAGTACTTC.

The rearrangement joins TRBV3-1 (or the pseudogene TRBV3-2) to TRBJ2-5; TRBD2 might be the D (6 bases). V was shortened by 2 bases and J by 4 bases, with 14 bases between the two germline ends. CDR1 is LGHDT and CDR2 is YNNKEL in the germline V gene (reference sequence). This CDR3 region has 15 residues. The CDR3 DNA reads TGTGCCAGCAGCCAACCCCTACTCGGGAGAGAGACCCAGTACTTC. This encodes CASSQPLLGRETQYF.

This clone occurred once. This chain links TRBV29-1 with TRBJ1-2; 9 bases match TRBD1. Germline V gene sequence: CDR1 SQVTM, CDR2 ANQGSEA. V shed 4 bases and J 5 bases; nucleotides not matched to a gene: 11. This CDR3 spans 15 amino acids. The CDR3 DNA is TGCAGCGTTGGCCTGTTACAGGGGGCAGGGTATGGCTACACCTTC. Translating it yields CSVGLLQGAGYGYTF.

The chain has TRBV29-1 and TRBJ1-1, with 8 bases matching TRBD1. V was pared by 6 bases and J by 5 bases, with 11 bases of the junction left unmatched. The CDR3 consists of 14 residues. Germline assignment: CDR1 SQVTM and CDR2 ANQGSEA. For the CDR3, the DNA is TGCAGCGTCGCAATCACAGGGGGAGGAACTGAAGCTTTCTTT. Its translation: CSVAITGGGTEAFF.

The V gene is TRBV14, the J gene TRBJ1-6, with unresolved D. V lost 2 bases and J 0 bases, leaving 14 bases between the germline ends. Germline lookup yields CDR1 SGHDN and CDR2 FVKESK. The length of the CDR3 is 18 residues. The DNA of the CDR3 is TGTGCCAGCAGCCAAACGCCCCCGGGGAGCTCCTATAATTCACCCCTCCACTTT. Encoded protein: CASSQTPPGSSYNSPLHF.

CDR3 sequence: CATSRDDRRTYEQYF. The CDR3 DNA reads TGTGCCACCAGCAGAGATGACAGGCGCACCTACGAGCAGTACTTC. The chain couples TRBV15 to TRBJ2-7; D possibly corresponds to TRBD1 (6 bases). Germline-derived CDR1 and CDR2 are LNHNV and YYDKDF (reference sequence). CDR3 length equals 15 residues. V was clipped by 0 bases and J by 2 bases, with 11 bases between them.

The CDR3 loop is CASSLLAGYYNEQFF. The CDR3 DNA reads as TGTGCCAGCAGCTTACTAGCGGGGTACTACAATGAGCAGTTCTTC. This chain joins TRBV7-3 and TRBJ2-1; 9 bases are a match to TRBD2. The CDR3 extends over 15 amino acids. CDR1 and CDR2 from the germline V gene are SGHTA and FQGTGA. Germline trimming cut 2 bases from V and 3 bases from J; bases unmatched to any gene: 2.

This chain connects TRBV28 to TRBJ1-2; D is perhaps TRBD1 (6 bases). The CDR3 consists of 14 residues. Germline V gene data show CDR1 as MDHEN and CDR2 as SYDVKM. V shed 5 bases and J shed 4 bases, with 14 bases lying between them. CDR3 DNA sequence: TGTGCCAGCAGTCCGCCAATAGGGGGCTATGGCTACACCTTC. Encoded protein: CASSPPIGGYGYTF.